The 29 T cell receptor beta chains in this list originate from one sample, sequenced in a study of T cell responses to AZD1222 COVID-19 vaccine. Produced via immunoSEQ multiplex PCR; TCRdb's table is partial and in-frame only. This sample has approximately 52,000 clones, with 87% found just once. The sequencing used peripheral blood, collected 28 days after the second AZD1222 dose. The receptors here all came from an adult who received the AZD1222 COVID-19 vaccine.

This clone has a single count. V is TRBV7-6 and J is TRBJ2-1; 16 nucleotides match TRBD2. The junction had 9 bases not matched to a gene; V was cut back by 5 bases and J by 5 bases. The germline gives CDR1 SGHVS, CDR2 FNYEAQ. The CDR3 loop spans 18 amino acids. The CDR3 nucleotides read TGTGCCAGCAGCACCCCCCCCGGGACTAGCGGGAGGGACAATGAGCAGTTCTTC. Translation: CASSTPPGTSGRDNEQFF.

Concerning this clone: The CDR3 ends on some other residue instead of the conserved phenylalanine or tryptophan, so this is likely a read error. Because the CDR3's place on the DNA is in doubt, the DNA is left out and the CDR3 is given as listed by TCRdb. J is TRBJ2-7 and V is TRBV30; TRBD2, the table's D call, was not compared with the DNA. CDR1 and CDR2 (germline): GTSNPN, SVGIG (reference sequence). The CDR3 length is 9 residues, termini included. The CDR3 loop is CAWVGVLGD.

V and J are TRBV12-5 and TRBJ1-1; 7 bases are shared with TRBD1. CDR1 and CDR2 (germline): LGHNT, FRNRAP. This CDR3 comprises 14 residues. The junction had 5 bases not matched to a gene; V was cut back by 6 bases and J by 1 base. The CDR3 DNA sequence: TGTGCTAGTGGGCGGGACAGTGGGAACACTGAAGCTTTCTTT. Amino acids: CASGRDSGNTEAFF.

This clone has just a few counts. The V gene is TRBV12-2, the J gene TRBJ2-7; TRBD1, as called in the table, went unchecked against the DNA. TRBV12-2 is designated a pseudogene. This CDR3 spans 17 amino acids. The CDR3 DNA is TGTGCAAGTCGCCCGACGCGTGGGCGTAGTAGGTCCTACGAGCAGTACTTC. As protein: CASRPTRGRSRSYEQYF.

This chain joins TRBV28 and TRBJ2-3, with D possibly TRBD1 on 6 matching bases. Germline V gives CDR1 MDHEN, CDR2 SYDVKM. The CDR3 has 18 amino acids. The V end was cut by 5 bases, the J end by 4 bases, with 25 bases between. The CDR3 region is CASSHPTGKQRSSDTQYF. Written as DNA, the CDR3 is TGTGCCAGCAGTCACCCGACAGGCAAGCAGAGGAGCTCAGATACGCAGTATTTT.

The CDR3 protein is CASSLDRSNQPQHF. The CDR3 DNA reads as TGTGCCAGCAGCCTCGACAGGTCCAATCAGCCCCAGCATTTT. This chain uses TRBV6-5 with TRBJ1-5; D may be TRBD1 (6 bases). The CDR3 is made up of 14 amino acids. Trimming removed 6 bases at V and 3 bases at J, with 12 bases between. Germline CDR1 and CDR2: MNHEY and SVGAGI.

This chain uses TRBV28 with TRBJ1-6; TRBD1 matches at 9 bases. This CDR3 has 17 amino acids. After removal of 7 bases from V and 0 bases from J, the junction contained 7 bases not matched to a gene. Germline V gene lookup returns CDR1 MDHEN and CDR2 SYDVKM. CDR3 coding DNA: TGTGCCAGCACCCTAGGGACAGGGAGCTCCTATAATTCACCCCTCCACTTT. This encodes CASTLGTGSSYNSPLHF.

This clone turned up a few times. The CDR3 DNA is TGTGCCAGCAGCTTAGTCTCTGTAGCGGGAGGGCAGGATGAGCAGTTCTTC. As protein: CASSLVSVAGGQDEQFF. The chain couples TRBV7-2 to TRBJ2-1, with TRBD2 matching over 11 bases. With V trimmed by 1 base and J by 8 bases, 10 bases remained unmatched. From germline, CDR1 is SGHTA and CDR2 FQGNSA. CDR3 size: 17 residues.

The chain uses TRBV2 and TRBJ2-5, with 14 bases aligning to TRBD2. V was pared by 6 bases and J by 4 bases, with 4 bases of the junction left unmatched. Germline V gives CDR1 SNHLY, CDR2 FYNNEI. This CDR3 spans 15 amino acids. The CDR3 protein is CASSSGTSGRETQYF. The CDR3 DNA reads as TGTGCCAGCAGCTCCGGGACTAGCGGGAGAGAGACCCAGTACTTC.

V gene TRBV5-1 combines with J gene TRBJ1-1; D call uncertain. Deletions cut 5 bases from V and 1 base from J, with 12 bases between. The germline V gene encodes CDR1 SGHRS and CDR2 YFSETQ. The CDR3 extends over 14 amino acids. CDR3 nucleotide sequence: TGCGCCAGCAGGCCCAATACGGGGAACACTGAAGCTTTCTTT. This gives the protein CASRPNTGNTEAFF.

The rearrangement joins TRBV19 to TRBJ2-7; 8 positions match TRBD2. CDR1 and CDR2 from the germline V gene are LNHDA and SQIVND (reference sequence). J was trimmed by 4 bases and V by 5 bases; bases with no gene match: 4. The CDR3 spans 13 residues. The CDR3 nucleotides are TGTGCCAGTAGTCCGGGACTAGGTTACGAGCAGTACTTC. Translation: CASSPGLGYEQYF. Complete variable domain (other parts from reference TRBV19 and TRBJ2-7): DGGITQSPKYLFRKEGQNVTLSCEQNLNHDAMYWYRQDPGQGLRLIYYSQIVNDFQKGDIAEGYSVSREKKESFPLTVTSAQKNPTAFYLCASSPGLGYEQYFGPGTRLTVT.

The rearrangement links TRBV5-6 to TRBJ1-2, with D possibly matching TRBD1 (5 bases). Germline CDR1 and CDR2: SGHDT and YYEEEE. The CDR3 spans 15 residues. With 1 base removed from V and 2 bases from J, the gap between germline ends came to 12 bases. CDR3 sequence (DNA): TGTGCCAGCAGCTTGTTTGGGGGATCAAACTATGGCTACACCTTC. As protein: CASSLFGGSNYGYTF.

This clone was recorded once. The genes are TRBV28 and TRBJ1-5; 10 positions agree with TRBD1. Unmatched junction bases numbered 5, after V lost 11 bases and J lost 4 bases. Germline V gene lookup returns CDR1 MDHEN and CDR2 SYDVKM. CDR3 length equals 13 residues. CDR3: CASDRGLNQPQHF. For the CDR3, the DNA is TGTGCCTCCGACAGGGGGCTTAATCAGCCCCAGCATTTT.

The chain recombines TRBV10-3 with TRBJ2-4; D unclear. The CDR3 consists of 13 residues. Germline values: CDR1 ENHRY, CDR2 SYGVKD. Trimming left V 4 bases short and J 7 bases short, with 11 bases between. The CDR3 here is CAISVHEGNIQYF. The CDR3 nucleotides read TGTGCCATCAGTGTCCACGAAGGGAACATTCAGTACTTC.

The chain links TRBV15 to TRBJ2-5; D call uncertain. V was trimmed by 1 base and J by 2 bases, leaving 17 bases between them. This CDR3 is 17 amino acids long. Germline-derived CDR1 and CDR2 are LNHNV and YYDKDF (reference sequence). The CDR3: CATSRGEGSTTQETQYF. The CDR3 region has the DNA TGTGCCACCAGCAGAGGGGAAGGGTCGACGACACAAGAGACCCAGTACTTC. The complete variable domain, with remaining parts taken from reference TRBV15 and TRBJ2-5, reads DAMVIQNPRYQVTQFGKPVTLSCSQTLNHNVMYWYQQKSSQAPKLLFHYYDKDFNNEADTPDNFQSRRPNTSFCFLDIRSPGLGDTAMYLCATSRGEGSTTQETQYFGPGTRLLVL.

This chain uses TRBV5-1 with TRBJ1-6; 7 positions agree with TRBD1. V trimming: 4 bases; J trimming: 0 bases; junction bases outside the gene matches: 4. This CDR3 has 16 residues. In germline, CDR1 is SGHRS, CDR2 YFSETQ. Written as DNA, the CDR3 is TGCGCCAGCAGCCAGGGGGGGAGCTCCTATAATTCACCCCTCCACTTT. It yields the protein CASSQGGSSYNSPLHF.

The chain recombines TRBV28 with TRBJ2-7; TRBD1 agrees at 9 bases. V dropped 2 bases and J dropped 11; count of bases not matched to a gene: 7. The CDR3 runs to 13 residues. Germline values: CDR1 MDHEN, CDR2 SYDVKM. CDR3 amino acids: CASSLTGTGREYF. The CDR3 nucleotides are TGTGCCAGCAGTTTAACCGGGACAGGGAGGGAGTACTTC.

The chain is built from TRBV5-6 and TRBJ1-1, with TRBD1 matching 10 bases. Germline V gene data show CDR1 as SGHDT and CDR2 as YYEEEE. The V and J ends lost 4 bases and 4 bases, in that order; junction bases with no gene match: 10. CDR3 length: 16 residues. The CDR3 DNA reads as TGTGCCAGCAGCCCGTGGTGGGACAGGGGAGGCACTGAAGCTTTCTTT. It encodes CASSPWWDRGGTEAFF.

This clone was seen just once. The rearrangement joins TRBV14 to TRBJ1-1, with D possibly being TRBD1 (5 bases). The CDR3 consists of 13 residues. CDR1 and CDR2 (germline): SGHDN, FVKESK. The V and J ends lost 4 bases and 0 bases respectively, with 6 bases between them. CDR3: CASSPGLNTEAFF. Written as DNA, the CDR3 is TGTGCCAGCAGCCCGGGACTGAACACTGAAGCTTTCTTT.

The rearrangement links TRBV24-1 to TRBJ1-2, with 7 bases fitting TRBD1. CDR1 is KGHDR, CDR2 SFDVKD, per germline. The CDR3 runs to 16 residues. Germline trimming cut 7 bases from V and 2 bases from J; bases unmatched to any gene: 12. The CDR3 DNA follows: TGTGCCACCAGCCCCTCCGGGACAGCAAAAAACTATGGCTACACCTTC. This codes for CATSPSGTAKNYGYTF.

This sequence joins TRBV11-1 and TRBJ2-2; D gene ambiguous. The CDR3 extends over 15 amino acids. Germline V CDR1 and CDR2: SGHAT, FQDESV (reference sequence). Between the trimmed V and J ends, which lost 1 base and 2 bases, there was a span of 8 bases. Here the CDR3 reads CASSLGQKNTGELFF. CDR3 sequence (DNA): TGTGCCAGCAGCTTAGGTCAGAAAAACACCGGGGAGCTGTTTTTT.

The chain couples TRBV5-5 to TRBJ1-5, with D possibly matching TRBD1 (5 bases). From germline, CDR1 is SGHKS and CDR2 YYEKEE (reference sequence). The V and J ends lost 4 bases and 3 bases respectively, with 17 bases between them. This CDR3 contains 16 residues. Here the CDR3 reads CASSPLPGQSNQPQHF. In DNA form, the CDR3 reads TGTGCCAGCAGCCCCCTCCCAGGGCAGTCCAATCAGCCCCAGCATTTT.

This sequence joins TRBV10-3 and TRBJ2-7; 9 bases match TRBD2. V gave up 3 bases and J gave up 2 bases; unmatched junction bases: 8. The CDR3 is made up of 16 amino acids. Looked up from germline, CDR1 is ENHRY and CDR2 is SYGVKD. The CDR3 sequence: CAISDSTSGRPYEQYF. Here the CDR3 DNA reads TGTGCCATCAGTGACTCGACTAGCGGCCGCCCCTACGAGCAGTACTTC.

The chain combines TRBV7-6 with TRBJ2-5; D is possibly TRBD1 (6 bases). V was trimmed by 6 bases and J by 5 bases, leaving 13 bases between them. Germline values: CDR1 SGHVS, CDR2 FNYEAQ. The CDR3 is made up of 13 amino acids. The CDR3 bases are TGTGCCAGCAGTCGGACAGCACGGGAGACCCAGTACTTC. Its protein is CASSRTARETQYF.

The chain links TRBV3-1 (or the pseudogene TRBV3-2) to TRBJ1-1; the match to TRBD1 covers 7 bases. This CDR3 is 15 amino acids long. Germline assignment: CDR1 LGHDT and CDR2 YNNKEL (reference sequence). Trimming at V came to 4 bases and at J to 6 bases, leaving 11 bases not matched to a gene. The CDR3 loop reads CASSLRTGRDAEAFF. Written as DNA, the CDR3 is TGTGCCAGCAGCCTCCGGACAGGCCGGGACGCTGAAGCTTTCTTT.

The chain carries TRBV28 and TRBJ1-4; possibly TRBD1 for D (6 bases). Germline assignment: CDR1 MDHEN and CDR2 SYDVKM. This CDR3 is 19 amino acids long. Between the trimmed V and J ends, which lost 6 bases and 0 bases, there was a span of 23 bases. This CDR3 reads CASRRGRGHTIATNEKLFF. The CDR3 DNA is TGTGCCAGCAGACGGGGGCGTGGACACACGATTGCAACTAATGAAAAACTGTTTTTT.

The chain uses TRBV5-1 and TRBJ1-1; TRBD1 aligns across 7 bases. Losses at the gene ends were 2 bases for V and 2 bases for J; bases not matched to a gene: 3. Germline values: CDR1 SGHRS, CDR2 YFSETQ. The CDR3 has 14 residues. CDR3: CASSFGTANTEAFF. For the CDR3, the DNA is TGCGCCAGCAGCTTCGGGACAGCTAACACTGAAGCTTTCTTT.

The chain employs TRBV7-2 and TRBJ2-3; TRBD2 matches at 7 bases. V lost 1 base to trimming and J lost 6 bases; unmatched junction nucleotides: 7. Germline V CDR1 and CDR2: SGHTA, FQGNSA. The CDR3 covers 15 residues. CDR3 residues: CASSLGGSEQDTQYF. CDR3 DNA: TGTGCCAGCAGCTTAGGCGGGAGCGAGCAGGATACGCAGTATTTT.

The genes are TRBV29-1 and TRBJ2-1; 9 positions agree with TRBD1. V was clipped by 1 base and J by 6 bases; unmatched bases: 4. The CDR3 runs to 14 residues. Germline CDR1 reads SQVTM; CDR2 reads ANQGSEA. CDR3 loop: CSVEAQGAPNEQFF. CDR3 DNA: TGCAGCGTTGAAGCACAGGGGGCTCCCAATGAGCAGTTCTTC.